These 30 T cell receptor beta chains came from one sample sequenced in a study of OX40 agonist ivuxolimab in advanced cancers. The repertoire was sequenced with immunoSEQ multiplex PCR; TCRdb's copy has only in-frame clones and lacks some. The sample consists of some 14,000 clones, 60% to 80% of them appearing once. The material sequenced was CD4+ or CD8+ T cells sorted from blood, taken in a trial of the OX40 agonist ivuxolimab. The receptor source for this set is an adult with an advanced solid tumor such as melanoma, head and neck, liver or kidney cancer.

The chain uses TRBV6-1 and TRBJ2-7, with TRBD1 identical over 7 bases. Trimming took 8 bases from V and 2 from J; bases not matched to a gene: 0. Germline loops: CDR1 MNHNS, CDR2 SASEGT. The CDR3 is 11 residues long. The CDR3 sequence: CASGQAYEQYF. In nucleotides, the CDR3 is TGTGCCAGCGGACAGGCCTACGAGCAGTACTTC.

The chain joins TRBV29-1 to TRBJ1-4, with 8 bases fitting TRBD1. The CDR3 contains 15 residues. Trimming removed 4 bases from V and 6 bases from J; junction bases left unmatched: 10. Germline V gene lookup returns CDR1 SQVTM and CDR2 ANQGSEA. The chain's CDR3 is CSVGGTGGDYEKLFF. CDR3 bases: TGCAGCGTTGGGGGGACAGGTGGAGATTATGAAAAACTGTTTTTT.

CDR3 in DNA: TGTGCCTCCCGAGAGAGGGTGGGGCAGTTCTTC. It translates to CASRERVGQFF. V and J are TRBV10-3 and TRBJ2-1; weak D call: TRBD2 (5 bases). Germline lookup yields CDR1 ENHRY and CDR2 SYGVKD. Trimming pared 11 bases from V and 12 bases from J, leaving 17 bases between. The CDR3 length is 11 residues.

The chain carries TRBV6-1 and TRBJ2-5; no reliable D call. The CDR3 spans 15 residues. V lost 1 base, J lost 5 bases, and 14 bases lay in between. The germline V gene has CDR1 MNHNS and CDR2 SASEGT. The CDR3 DNA is TGTGCCAGCAGTGAAGGGGCAAGGGCTGTGGAGACCCAGTACTTC. Translated, it gives CASSEGARAVETQYF.

The J gene is TRBJ2-5, the V gene TRBV27; D is unclear. CDR1 is MNHEY and CDR2 is SMNVEV in the germline V gene (reference sequence). V lost 7 bases to trimming and J lost 5 bases, with 8 bases between them. The CDR3 loop spans 11 amino acids. The CDR3 sequence is CASKVGETQYF. The CDR3 DNA is TGTGCCAGCAAGGTCGGGGAGACCCAGTACTTC.

This chain joins TRBV2 and TRBJ1-1; D is ambiguous. The CDR3 spans 11 residues. CDR1 and CDR2 from the germline V gene are SNHLY and FYNNEI. Trimming took off 8 bases at V and 4 bases at J, with 8 bases between the two ends. CDR3 residues: CASDGRTEAFF. The CDR3 DNA follows: TGTGCCAGCGATGGGCGCACTGAAGCTTTCTTT.

The J gene is TRBJ1-5, the V gene TRBV5-4; D is possibly TRBD1 (5 bases). CDR3 size: 13 residues. Trimming cost V 0 bases and J 6 bases, with 7 bases left between them. Germline loops: CDR1 SGHNT, CDR2 YYREEE (reference sequence). The CDR3 region is CASSLGGSQPQHF. The DNA for the CDR3 is TGTGCCAGCAGCTTGGGGGGGAGTCAGCCCCAGCATTTT.

This chain joins TRBV11-2 and TRBJ1-1; TRBD1 might be the D (5 bases). Germline V CDR1 and CDR2: SGHAT, FQNNGV. V was trimmed by 8 bases and J by 2 bases, leaving 15 bases between them. CDR3 length: 14 residues. The CDR3 bases are TGTGCCAGCCGCTACGCAGGGCGCAACACTGAAGCTTTCTTT. Translating gives CASRYAGRNTEAFF.

The chain couples TRBV5-4 to TRBJ1-6, with 10 bases that match TRBD1. Per germline, CDR1 SGHNT and CDR2 YYREEE (reference sequence). With 4 bases clipped from V and 12 bases from J, the junction kept 10 bases outside the gene matches. The CDR3 sequence is 15 residues long. CDR3 in DNA: TGTGCCAGCAGCGGGGGACAGGGGAAGGGGAAACCCCTCCACTTT. Its translation: CASSGGQGKGKPLHF.

This clone was detected a few times. The J gene is TRBJ2-6, the V gene TRBV7-9; D tentatively reads TRBD1 or TRBD2 (5 bases each). Germline V CDR1 and CDR2: SEHNR, FQNEAQ (reference sequence). V gave up 11 bases and J gave up 0 bases, with 17 bases separating them. There are 16 residues in the CDR3. The DNA for the CDR3 is TGTGCCGGACTTGAGACAGAGAGCTCTGGGGCCAACGTCCTGACTTTC. Encoded protein: CAGLETESSGANVLTF.

This clone was found a few times. The chain links TRBV19 to TRBJ1-1, with 7 bases matching TRBD1. The germline V gene has CDR1 LNHDA and CDR2 SQIVND (reference sequence). CDR3 length: 14 residues. Germline trimming cut 5 bases from V and 4 bases from J; bases unmatched to any gene: 7. CDR3 protein: CASSVTGVGTEAFF. CDR3 in DNA: TGTGCCAGTAGTGTAACAGGGGTGGGCACTGAAGCTTTCTTT.

The V gene is TRBV2, the J gene TRBJ1-6; no clear D gene. CDR1 and CDR2 (germline): SNHLY, FYNNEI. V was cut by 2 bases and J by 3 bases, with 2 bases left in between. CDR3 length equals 13 residues. Here the CDR3 DNA reads TGTGCCAGCAGTGAAAGCTATAATTCACCCCTCCACTTT. It codes for CASSESYNSPLHF.

This chain uses TRBV6-1 with TRBJ1-2; possibly TRBD1 for D (5 bases). The V end was cut by 4 bases, the J end by 0 bases, with 15 bases between. The V gene's germline CDR1 is MNHNS and CDR2 SASEGT. CDR3 size: 16 residues. The CDR3 bases are TGTGCCAGCAGTGGCCGATCAGGGCCAGCTAACTATGGCTACACCTTC. Its protein is CASSGRSGPANYGYTF.

This chain connects TRBV4-1 to TRBJ2-3; D uncertain. CDR1 is MGHRA, CDR2 YSYEKL, per germline. V dropped 0 bases and J dropped 4 bases, with 8 bases sitting between them. There are 14 residues in the CDR3. In DNA form, the CDR3 reads TGCGCCAGCAGCCAAGAAAAAACTCCAGATACGCAGTATTTT. Translation gives CASSQEKTPDTQYF.

The gene calls are TRBV6-4 and TRBJ2-2; D remains unclear. Germline CDR1 MRHNA, CDR2 SNTAGT. Trimming pared 6 bases from V and 3 bases from J, leaving 11 bases between. This CDR3 spans 14 amino acids. The CDR3 nucleotides are TGTGCCAGCAGCGCCATGGGGTACACCGGGGAGCTGTTTTTT. It specifies CASSAMGYTGELFF.

The V and J genes are TRBV11-3 and TRBJ1-3; D possibly corresponds to TRBD1 (5 bases). V was clipped by 3 bases and J by 5 bases, with 8 bases between them. Germline V CDR1 and CDR2: SGHNT, YENEEA. CDR3 length equals 13 residues. The CDR3 region is CASSFGARNTIYF. CDR3 bases: TGTGCCAGCAGCTTTGGGGCGAGAAACACCATATATTTT.

The V gene is TRBV7-9, the J gene TRBJ2-1, with D tentatively TRBD1 or TRBD2 (5 bases each). The CDR3 is made up of 12 amino acids. Germline V gene sequence: CDR1 SEHNR, CDR2 FQNEAQ (reference sequence). The V end was cut by 5 bases, the J end by 15 bases, with 17 bases between. DNA for the CDR3: TGTGCCAGCAGCCCCGGGACGGACTGGGGGTTCTTC. Translation gives CASSPGTDWGFF.

The chain joins TRBV19 to TRBJ2-7; D ambiguous. The CDR3 covers 12 residues. V lost 6 bases, J lost 3 bases, and 9 bases lay in between. Germline V gene sequence: CDR1 LNHDA, CDR2 SQIVND (reference sequence). The CDR3 coding sequence is TGTGCCAGTAGCTCTTTGGGCTACGAGCAGTACTTC. Translated: CASSSLGYEQYF.

This clone appeared a few times. The J gene is TRBJ2-2, the V gene TRBV28; 10 bases line up with TRBD2. Germline V gene lookup returns CDR1 MDHEN and CDR2 SYDVKM. V shed 4 bases and J 4 bases; nucleotides not matched to a gene: 12. CDR3 length equals 18 residues. CDR3 residues: CASSSGLASSPGTGELFF. CDR3 coding DNA: TGTGCCAGCAGTTCGGGACTAGCGTCCAGTCCGGGCACCGGGGAGCTGTTTTTT.

This chain joins TRBV6-5 and TRBJ1-6; no clear D gene. Looked up from germline, CDR1 is MNHEY and CDR2 is SVGAGI. This CDR3 comprises 15 residues. Trimming cost V 2 bases and J 0 bases, with 5 bases left between them. The CDR3 is CASSYGDSYNSPLHF. DNA of the CDR3: TGTGCCAGCAGTTACGGGGACTCCTATAATTCACCCCTCCACTTT.

V usage is TRBV4-1 and J usage is TRBJ2-7; no firm D call. Germline CDR1 MGHRA, CDR2 YSYEKL. The CDR3 runs 14 residues. Trimming removed 4 bases from V and 3 bases from J, with 13 bases in between. CDR3 loop: CASSPTLPVYEQYF. The CDR3 DNA sequence: TGCGCCAGCAGCCCAACCCTACCCGTCTACGAGCAGTACTTC.

In this sample, this clone turned up a few times. This chain joins TRBV4-1 and TRBJ2-7; the match to TRBD2 covers 14 bases. J gave up 3 bases and V 0 bases, and 1 base lay outside the gene matches. Germline CDR1 MGHRA, CDR2 YSYEKL. The CDR3 has 16 amino acids. The CDR3 protein is CASSQEGTSGGYEQYF. The CDR3 nucleotides are TGCGCCAGCAGCCAAGAAGGGACTAGCGGGGGCTACGAGCAGTACTTC.

DNA for the CDR3: TGCGCCAGCAGCTTGCGGAGGGGACGGGGATCCTACGAGCAGTACTTC. Translated: CASSLRRGRGSYEQYF. The chain joins TRBV5-1 to TRBJ2-7, with D maybe TRBD2 (6 bases). V was trimmed by 1 base and J by 1 base, leaving 15 bases between them. This CDR3 comprises 16 residues. Germline V gives CDR1 SGHRS, CDR2 YFSETQ. Full variable domain (rest looked up from reference TRBV5-1 and TRBJ2-7): KAGVTQTPRYLIKTRGQQVTLSCSPISGHRSVSWYQQTPGQGLQFLFEYFSETQRNKGNFPGRFSGRQFSNSRSEMNVSTLELGDSALYLCASSLRRGRGSYEQYFGPGTRLTVT.

CDR3: CASSLGGRGTGELFF. The CDR3 region has the DNA TGTGCCAGCAGCTTGGGGGGGCGCGGCACCGGGGAGCTGTTTTTT. The V call is TRBV7-9, the J call TRBJ2-2; possible D gene TRBD2, 7 bases. Trimming pared 3 bases from V and 4 bases from J, leaving 12 bases between. Germline lookup yields CDR1 SEHNR and CDR2 FQNEAQ (reference sequence). The CDR3 covers 15 residues. The full variable domain, completed using reference TRBV7-9 and TRBJ2-2, is DTGVSQNPRHKITKRGQNVTFRCDPISEHNRLYWYRQTLGQGPEFLTYFQNEAQLEKSRLLSDRFSAERPKGSFSTLEIQRTEQGDSAMYLCASSLGGRGTGELFFGEGSRLTVL.

This clone was detected only once. The chain has TRBV4-1 and TRBJ1-3, with a weak D call TRBD1 (5 bases). The germline gives CDR1 MGHRA, CDR2 YSYEKL. Trimming removed 0 bases at V and 2 bases at J, with 8 bases between. The CDR3 spans 15 residues. The CDR3 reads CASSQDRGTGNTIYF. CDR3 DNA sequence: TGCGCCAGCAGCCAAGATCGGGGGACTGGAAACACCATATATTTT.

V is TRBV7-6 and J is TRBJ2-3, with D possibly called TRBD1 or TRBD2 (5 bases each). Germline V gene data show CDR1 as SGHVS and CDR2 as FNYEAQ. V dropped 5 bases and J dropped 7 bases, with 13 bases sitting between them. The CDR3 loop spans 13 amino acids. The CDR3 DNA reads as TGTGCCAGCAGCCCTACTAGGGGACATACGCAGTATTTT. This encodes CASSPTRGHTQYF.

The chain joins TRBV11-3 to TRBJ2-5; no definite D call. Germline lookup yields CDR1 SGHNT and CDR2 YENEEA. The V end was cut by 5 bases, the J end by 0 bases, with 7 bases between. This CDR3 contains 13 residues. CDR3 nucleotide sequence: TGTGCCAGCAGCCCAGACAACCAAGAGACCCAGTACTTC. Its translation: CASSPDNQETQYF.

This clone was observed a single time. The chain is built from TRBV7-9 and TRBJ2-7, with TRBD2 matching 8 bases. Losses at the gene ends were 6 bases for V and 2 bases for J; bases not matched to a gene: 3. This CDR3 comprises 13 residues. Germline lookup yields CDR1 SEHNR and CDR2 FQNEAQ (reference sequence). CDR3 coding DNA: TGTGCCAGCAGTCGCGGGGGGACCTACGAGCAGTACTTC. It yields the protein CASSRGGTYEQYF.

The chain uses TRBV10-3 and TRBJ2-7; tentative D call: TRBD1 (7 bases). Germline V lookup: CDR1 ENHRY, CDR2 SYGVKD. This CDR3 has 13 amino acids. The V end was cut by 8 bases, the J end by 0 bases, with 11 bases between. Written as DNA, the CDR3 is TGTGCCATCTCTCAGGGGGGCTCCTACGAGCAGTACTTC. Amino acids: CAISQGGSYEQYF.

V gene TRBV7-9 combines with J gene TRBJ1-5; no definite D call. The germline V and J ends were trimmed by 5 bases and 1 base, with 6 bases remaining between them. Germline CDR1 reads SEHNR; CDR2 reads FQNEAQ (reference sequence). The CDR3 consists of 13 residues. Written as DNA, the CDR3 is TGTGCCAGCAGCCCGGGAAGCAATCAGCCCCAGCATTTT. Its translation: CASSPGSNQPQHF.